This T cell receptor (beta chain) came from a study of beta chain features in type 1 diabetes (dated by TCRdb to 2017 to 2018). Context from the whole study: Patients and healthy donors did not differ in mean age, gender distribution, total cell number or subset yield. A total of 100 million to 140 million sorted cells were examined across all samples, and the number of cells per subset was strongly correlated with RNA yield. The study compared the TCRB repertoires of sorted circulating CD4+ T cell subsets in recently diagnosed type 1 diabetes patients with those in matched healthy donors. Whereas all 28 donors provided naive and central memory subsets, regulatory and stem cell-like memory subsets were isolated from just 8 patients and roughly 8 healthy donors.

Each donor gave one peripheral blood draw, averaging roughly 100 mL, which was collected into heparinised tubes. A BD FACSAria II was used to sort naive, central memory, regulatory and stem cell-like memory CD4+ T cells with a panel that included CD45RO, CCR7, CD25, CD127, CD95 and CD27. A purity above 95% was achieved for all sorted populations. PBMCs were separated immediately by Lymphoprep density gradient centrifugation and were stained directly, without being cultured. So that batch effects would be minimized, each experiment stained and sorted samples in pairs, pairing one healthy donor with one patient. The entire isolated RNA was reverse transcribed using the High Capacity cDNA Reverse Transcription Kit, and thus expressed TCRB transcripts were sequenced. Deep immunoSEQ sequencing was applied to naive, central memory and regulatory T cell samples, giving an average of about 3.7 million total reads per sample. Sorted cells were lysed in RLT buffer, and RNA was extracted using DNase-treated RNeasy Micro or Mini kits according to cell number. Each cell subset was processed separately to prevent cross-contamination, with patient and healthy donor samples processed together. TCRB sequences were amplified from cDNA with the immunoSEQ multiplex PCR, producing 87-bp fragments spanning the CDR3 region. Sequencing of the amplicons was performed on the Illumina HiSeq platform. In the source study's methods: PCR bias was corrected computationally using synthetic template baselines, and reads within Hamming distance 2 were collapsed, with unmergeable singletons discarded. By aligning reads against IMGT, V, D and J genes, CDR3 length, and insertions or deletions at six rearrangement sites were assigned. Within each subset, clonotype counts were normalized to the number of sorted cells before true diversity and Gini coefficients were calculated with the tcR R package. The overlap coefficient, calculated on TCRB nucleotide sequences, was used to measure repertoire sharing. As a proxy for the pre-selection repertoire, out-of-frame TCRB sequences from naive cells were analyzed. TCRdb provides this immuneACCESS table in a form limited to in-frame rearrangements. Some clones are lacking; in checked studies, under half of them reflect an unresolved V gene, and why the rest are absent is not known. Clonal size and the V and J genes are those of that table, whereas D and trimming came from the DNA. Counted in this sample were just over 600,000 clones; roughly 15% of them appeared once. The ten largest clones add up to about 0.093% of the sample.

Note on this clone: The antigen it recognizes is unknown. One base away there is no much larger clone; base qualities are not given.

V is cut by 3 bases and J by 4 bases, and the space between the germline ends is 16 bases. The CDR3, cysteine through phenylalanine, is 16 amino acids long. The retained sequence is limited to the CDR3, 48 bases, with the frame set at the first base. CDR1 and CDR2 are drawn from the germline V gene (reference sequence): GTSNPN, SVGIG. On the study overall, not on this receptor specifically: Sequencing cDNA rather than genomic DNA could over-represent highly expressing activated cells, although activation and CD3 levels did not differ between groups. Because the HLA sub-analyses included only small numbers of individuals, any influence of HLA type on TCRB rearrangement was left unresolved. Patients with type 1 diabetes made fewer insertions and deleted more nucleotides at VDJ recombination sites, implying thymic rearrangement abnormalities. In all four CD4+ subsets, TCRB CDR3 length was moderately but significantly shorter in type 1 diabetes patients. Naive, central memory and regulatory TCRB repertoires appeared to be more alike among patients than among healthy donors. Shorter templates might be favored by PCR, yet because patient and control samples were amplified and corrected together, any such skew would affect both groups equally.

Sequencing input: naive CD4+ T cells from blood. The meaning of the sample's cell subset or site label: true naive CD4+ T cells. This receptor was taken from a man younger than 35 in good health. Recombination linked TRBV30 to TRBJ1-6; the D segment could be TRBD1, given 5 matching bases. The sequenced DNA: TGTGCCTGGAGGGGGGGGACGCTGAGGTATAATTCACCCCTCCACTTT. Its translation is CAWRGGTLRYNSPLHF.